This T cell receptor (beta chain) is from a study of OX40 agonist ivuxolimab in advanced cancers. Study-level background: All patients had ivuxolimab intravenously every 2 weeks at 0.01 to 10 mg/kg. Cohort: roughly 80% men, mean age approximately 66, aged roughly 23 to 90.

Notes on this clone: Its specificity is not known.

Libraries were prepared by immunoSEQ multiplex PCR; TCRdb keeps only in-frame clonotypes and omits some of them. The repertoire consists of tens of thousands of clones, with 75% to 90% occurring once and the leading ten covering more than 0.8%. Whole-study results and caveats: Specificity for antigen went undetermined in the expanded peripheral T cells.

Baseline was the first blood sampling point, followed by cycle 4 day 1 and cycle 7 day 1. The CDR3 runs to 13 residues. The V gene lost 0 bases and the J gene lost 2 bases, with 5 bases spanning the gap. CDR1 SGDLS and CDR2 YYNGEE come from the germline V gene. The TCR originated in an adult with an advanced solid tumor such as melanoma, head and neck, liver or kidney cancer. The chain couples TRBV9 to TRBJ1-2; D remains unclear. Material: CD4+ or CD8+ T cells sorted from blood, obtained in a trial of the OX40 agonist ivuxolimab. CDR3 DNA sequence: TGTGCCAGCAGCGTAGATCGGAACTATGGCTACACCTTC. Translating gives CASSVDRNYGYTF.